Listed here are 3 T cell receptor beta chains from one sample, sequenced in a study of beta chain features in type 1 diabetes. Study-wide results and caveats: For Type 1 diabetes patients, all four CD4+ subsets carried TCRB CDR3s that were moderately but significantly shorter.

Isolated RNA was reverse transcribed in full, so expressed TCRB transcripts were sequenced. Sequencing used immunoSEQ multiplex PCR; TCRdb keeps in-frame clones, though not all of them. The sample includes under 350,000 clones, approximately 25% seen only once; the top ten take 0.012%. Antigens of these TCRs are unknown. The specimen was naive CD4+ T cells from blood. The source is a young woman with type 1 diabetes.

V gene TRBV30 combines with J gene TRBJ1-1, with TRBD1 identical over 7 bases. The ends lost 4 bases at V and 8 bases at J; junction bases unmatched: 13. Germline V gene data show CDR1 as GTSNPN and CDR2 as SVGIG (reference sequence). The CDR3 has 14 amino acids. The CDR3 loop reads CAWTWTPGQKEAFF. The CDR3 DNA reads as TGTGCCTGGACTTGGACCCCGGGACAGAAAGAAGCTTTCTTT.

The sample holds a few counts of this clone. J is TRBJ2-1 and V is TRBV19; 14 nucleotides agree with TRBD2. The germline V gene encodes CDR1 LNHDA and CDR2 SQIVND (reference sequence). The CDR3 covers 19 residues. Trimming cost V 6 bases and J 3 bases; bases outside gene matches: 13. The CDR3 region has the DNA TGTGCCAGTAGAGATTCCGGGACTAGCGGGAGAGGGCGCTACAATGAGCAGTTCTTC. As protein: CASRDSGTSGRGRYNEQFF. Full variable domain (missing parts from reference TRBV19 and TRBJ2-1): DGGITQSPKYLFRKEGQNVTLSCEQNLNHDAMYWYRQDPGQGLRLIYYSQIVNDFQKGDIAEGYSVSREKKESFPLTVTSAQKNPTAFYLCASRDSGTSGRGRYNEQFFGPGTRLTVL.

The chain couples TRBV5-4 to TRBJ2-7; D gene ambiguous. Trimming pared 0 bases from V and 9 bases from J, leaving 13 bases between. This CDR3 is 13 amino acids long. The germline V gene has CDR1 SGHNT and CDR2 YYREEE (reference sequence). The DNA of the CDR3 is TGTGCCAGCAGCTTGGGGCCCCAAGGCGGGCAGTACTTC. This sequence encodes CASSLGPQGGQYF.